This TCR beta chain was documented in a study of siplizumab effects on memory and regulatory T cells. General observations from the study: Greater diversity than memory cells seemed evident in naive T cells, which also appeared to be major alloresponse contributors. Researchers did not confirm the suppressive function of proliferating Tregs from siplizumab cultures. The mapping of alloreactive clones to unstimulated subsets covered only a minor fraction of them.

TCR templates, roughly 96,000 per sample, were assayed. Clones were sequenced by immunoSEQ multiplex PCR, and TCRdb holds only the in-frame ones, with some missing. The table includes some 100,000 clones, roughly 94% detected once. CDR3 length: 10 amino acids. The V and J ends lost 3 bases and 6 bases respectively, with 5 bases between them. Germline lookup yields CDR1 DFQATT and CDR2 SNEGSKA (reference sequence). Regarding this clone: The antigen is unknown.

Sequenced material: Tregs sorted from blood. The receptor was derived from a human donor in good health. V and J are TRBV20-1 and TRBJ1-2; D gene unclear. In DNA form, the CDR3 reads TGCAGTGCTAGTCCTAATGGCTACACCTTC. Amino acids: CSASPNGYTF.